This entry is about one T cell receptor (beta chain). This clone has just one count. The antigen it recognizes is unknown. The record has no base qualities; no much larger clone is one base away. The record originates from a study of blood T cell repertoires in COVID-19 (dated by TCRdb to the early 2020s). About the investigation overall: Samples covering the acute and convalescent phases of COVID-19 were provided by collaborators in the United States, Italy and Spain. The material from the prospective study consisted of cDNA or gDNA derived from T cells, B-cell-depleted T cells, or PBMCs. Deeply sampled blood TCRbeta repertoires from subjects exposed to, actively infected with, or recovered from COVID-19 were included in the dataset. The repertoires were released in a freely available public database intended as a resource for research on the immune response to SARS-CoV-2. Samples came from the ongoing ImmuneRACE study (first 160 participants) plus 1,254 subjects from 6 global collaborators. Nearly every sample came with metadata listing a de-identified subject ID, COVID-19 status, age in years and sex. Where available, HLA class I and class II types were obtained from metadata supplied by the sample provider rather than from assay-based typing.

TCRbeta CDR3 regions were amplified from genomic DNA using the immunoSEQ Assay, a bias-controlled multiplex PCR. The authors' pipeline ran thus. Within the assay, amplification of reference gene primers was used to estimate how many nucleated cells each sample contained. Sequence reads were collapsed and filtered to measure the absolute abundance of every unique TCRbeta CDR3 rearrangement. Productive Simpson clonality was computed per sample as the square root of Simpson's diversity index over productive rearrangements. Not all clones reach the TCRdb copy of this immuneACCESS table, which keeps in-frame sequences only. Checked studies attribute under half of the gap to unresolved V genes and leave the rest unexplained. That table supplies the V and J calls and clone size; D and trimming were determined from the DNA. The sample data list around 300,000 clones, and about 85% of these were observed just once. Clones ranked in the top ten supply 10% to 15% of the sample.

Each collaborating institution followed its own protocols to collect whole blood in K2EDTA tubes. Collaborator samples were shipped for TCRbeta analysis as frozen whole blood, isolated PBMCs, or DNA extracted from either sample type. Trimming removed 2 bases from V and 4 bases from J, leaving 14 bases between the germline ends. The CDR3 runs 15 residues from the cysteine to the phenylalanine. The kept DNA is CDR3 alone, 45 bases in frame from the first base. CDR1 and CDR2 are read off the germline V gene (reference sequence) as SGHNT and YYREEE. Broad study findings and their caveats: The quantity of clinical and demographic metadata differed by source and by participant and was supplied without curation.

This receptor chain uses TRBV5-4 and TRBJ2-3; TRBD2 is a weak D gene call, 6 bases matching. This sequence was found in a human donor in a cohort sampled during active COVID-19. Sequenced: peripheral blood. The bases read TGTGCCAGCAGCTTAGAATTAGCGGCTGCAGATACGCAGTATTTT. Its protein reads: CASSLELAAADTQYF.